This T cell receptor beta chain was recovered during a study of shared clonotypes between healthy human individuals. This table comes from immunoSEQ multiplex PCR, and its TCRdb copy is limited to in-frame clones, with some not included. The repertoire includes approximately 1.9 million clones, around 93% of them detected once, and less than 2% sits in the top ten. About this clone: What it binds is not known.

Study findings and constraints: In this cohort, only blood was sampled, and tissue repertoires likely differ.

Between the trimmed V and J ends, which lost 2 bases and 3 bases, there was a span of 16 bases. The germline gives CDR1 MNHEY, CDR2 SMNVEV (reference sequence). The CDR3 is 16 amino acids. CD45RO-negative CD8 cells positively selected for CCR7 made up the naive population, which excluded terminally differentiated effector memory CD45RA+ cells. The rearrangement uses TRBV27 and TRBJ2-5, with TRBD2 as a possible D gene (6 bases). The receptor was derived from a man in his late teens or twenties in good health. Some clones in this sample may be carry-over from other donors' samples. Specimen: naive CD8+ T cells from PBMCs. The CDR3 here is CASSLRREMAKETQYF. For the CDR3, the DNA is TGTGCCAGCAGTTTAAGGAGGGAGATGGCAAAAGAGACCCAGTACTTC.